A single sample gave rise to the 30 T cell receptor beta chains below, sequenced in a study of blood T cell repertoires in COVID-19. Produced via immunoSEQ multiplex PCR; TCRdb's table is partial and in-frame only. The sample lists tens of thousands of clones; roughly 94% were seen once. Sequenced material: peripheral blood. All receptors come from a man in his sixties or seventies with active COVID-19.

The V call is TRBV11-1, the J call TRBJ1-1; tentatively, D is TRBD1 (5 bases). V lost 6 bases, J lost 0 bases, and 14 bases lay in between. Germline V gene sequence: CDR1 SGHAT, CDR2 FQDESV (reference sequence). The CDR3 length is 15 residues. The CDR3 DNA reads as TGTGCCAGCAGTTCAGGGCGATCCATGAACACTGAAGCTTTCTTT. Encoded protein: CASSSGRSMNTEAFF.

The V gene is TRBV30, the J gene TRBJ1-2, with D possibly matching TRBD1 (6 bases). This CDR3 is built from 12 residues. Germline lookup yields CDR1 GTSNPN and CDR2 SVGIG (reference sequence). V was cut by 2 bases and J by 6 bases, with 10 bases left in between. The CDR3 nucleotides read TGTGCCTGGAGTACCAGGGGTGATGGCTACACCTTC. Translated: CAWSTRGDGYTF.

The chain has TRBV3-1 (or the pseudogene TRBV3-2) and TRBJ2-5; TRBD2 agrees at 15 bases. The ends lost 4 bases at V and 5 bases at J; junction bases unmatched: 11. The CDR3 consists of 18 residues. Germline V gives CDR1 LGHDT, CDR2 YNNKEL (reference sequence). CDR3 amino acids: CASSLPGLAGGHRETQYF. The CDR3 nucleotides are TGTGCCAGCAGCCTTCCGGGACTAGCGGGGGGCCATAGGGAGACCCAGTACTTC.

V usage is TRBV4-1 and J usage is TRBJ2-5, with 10 bases that match TRBD2. The CDR3 is 15 amino acids. Germline lookup yields CDR1 MGHRA and CDR2 YSYEKL. After removal of 4 bases from V and 4 bases from J, the junction contained 6 bases not matched to a gene. The CDR3 protein is CASSLTLAGAETQYF. The CDR3 bases are TGCGCCAGCAGCCTAACTCTAGCGGGAGCAGAGACCCAGTACTTC.

V and J are TRBV7-5 and TRBJ2-1; the table calls TRBD1, which could not be checked here. TRBV7-5 is noted as a pseudogene. This CDR3 has 14 amino acids. The CDR3 loop reads CARSNDRPANEQFF. CDR3 nucleotide sequence: TGTGCCAGAAGCAACGACAGACCGGCCAATGAGCAGTTCTTC.

V and J are TRBV29-1 and TRBJ2-3, with D maybe TRBD2 (6 bases). V lost 8 bases and J lost 0, with 18 bases in between. Germline assignment: CDR1 SQVTM and CDR2 ANQGSEA. There are 15 residues in the CDR3. CDR3 DNA sequence: TGCAGCATCCCCTTGGGGGGTCCTAGCACAGATACGCAGTATTTT. Translation: CSIPLGGPSTDTQYF.

The chain recombines TRBV7-9 with TRBJ1-1, with TRBD1 matching over 11 bases. The CDR3 length is 16 residues. Germline loops: CDR1 SEHNR, CDR2 FQNEAQ (reference sequence). J lost 5 bases, V lost 5 bases, and 10 bases had no gene match. CDR3 amino acids: CASSALTGTGGTEAFF. For the CDR3, the DNA is TGTGCCAGCAGCGCCCTAACCGGGACAGGGGGGACTGAAGCTTTCTTT. Full variable domain (missing parts from reference TRBV7-9 and TRBJ1-1): DTGVSQNPRHKITKRGQNVTFRCDPISEHNRLYWYRQTLGQGPEFLTYFQNEAQLEKSRLLSDRFSAERPKGSFSTLEIQRTEQGDSAMYLCASSALTGTGGTEAFFGQGTRLTVV.

In the case of this clone: At one of its ends the junction is not consistent with the germline gene, which may arise from a read error. This same CDR3 is encoded by further DNA sequences in the sample. The chain couples TRBV25-1 to TRBJ1-1, with D unclear. In germline, CDR1 is MGHDK, CDR2 SYGVNS. The CDR3 is 12 amino acids. In DNA form, the CDR3 reads TGTGCCAGCAGTGATGAAGGGAGGCGAGCTTTCTTC. Translated: CASSDEGRRAFF.

The V and J genes are TRBV19 and TRBJ2-2, with D possibly matching TRBD1 (6 bases). The CDR3 consists of 14 residues. V gave up 6 bases and J gave up 3 bases, with 11 bases separating them. The V gene's germline CDR1 is LNHDA and CDR2 SQIVND (reference sequence). The CDR3 DNA follows: TGTGCCAGTAGGGAGGCAGGGGACACCGGGGAGCTGTTTTTT. Amino acid sequence: CASREAGDTGELFF.

CDR3 bases: TGTGCCAGCAGCTCCGGACAGGGGGCAGAAGAGCTGTTTTTT. The encoded protein is CASSSGQGAEELFF. V is TRBV6-4 and J is TRBJ2-2; TRBD1 matches 11 bases. Germline CDR1 and CDR2: MRHNA and SNTAGT. V lost 6 bases, J lost 11 bases, and 8 bases stayed unmatched. This CDR3 is built from 14 residues.

The rearrangement uses TRBV2 and TRBJ2-1; D perhaps matches TRBD2 (6 bases). CDR1 is SNHLY, CDR2 FYNNEI, per germline. This CDR3 comprises 11 residues. Trimming removed 5 bases from V and 9 bases from J, with 8 bases in between. For the CDR3, the DNA is TGTGCCAGCAGTCCCGGGAGTGAGCAGTTCTTC. Encoded protein: CASSPGSEQFF.

The chain joins TRBV4-1 to TRBJ2-7; D may be TRBD1 (7 bases). The CDR3 runs 13 residues. V was cut by 1 base and J by 6 bases, with 10 bases left in between. Germline V CDR1 and CDR2: MGHRA, YSYEKL. CDR3 DNA: TGCGCCAGCAGCCAAGTGCAGGGGGGCGAGCAGTACTTC. Protein product: CASSQVQGGEQYF.

The chain recombines TRBV5-6 with TRBJ2-3; D uncertain. The CDR3 spans 13 residues. The V gene's germline CDR1 is SGHDT and CDR2 YYEEEE. Trimming left V 0 bases short and J 3 bases short, with 5 bases between. The CDR3 coding sequence is TGTGCCAGCAGCTTGGCCATGACAGATACGCAGTATTTT. Protein product: CASSLAMTDTQYF.

The rearrangement uses TRBV19 and TRBJ2-3, with TRBD2 identical over 7 bases. J was trimmed by 2 bases and V by 5 bases; bases with no gene match: 10. The germline V gene encodes CDR1 LNHDA and CDR2 SQIVND (reference sequence). CDR3 length: 16 amino acids. The CDR3 reads CASSVSGPPNTDTQYF. The DNA of the CDR3 is TGTGCCAGTAGTGTTAGCGGGCCCCCCAACACAGATACGCAGTATTTT.

The rearrangement links TRBV7-9 to TRBJ2-1, with TRBD2 identical over 7 bases. Losses at the gene ends were 5 bases for V and 3 bases for J; bases not matched to a gene: 1. This CDR3 has 13 amino acids. Per germline, CDR1 SEHNR and CDR2 FQNEAQ (reference sequence). The CDR3 DNA reads as TGTGCCAGCAGCGCTAGCGGCTACAATGAGCAGTTCTTC. Translated, it gives CASSASGYNEQFF.

This clone was counted between two and nine times. The rearrangement uses TRBV5-4 and TRBJ1-4; D gene uncertain. The CDR3 loop spans 14 amino acids. V lost 5 bases, J lost 0 bases, and 8 bases lay in between. In germline, CDR1 is SGHNT, CDR2 YYREEE (reference sequence). This CDR3 is CASSDFATNEKLFF. The CDR3 region has the DNA TGTGCCAGCAGTGACTTTGCAACTAATGAAAAACTGTTTTTT.

The chain employs TRBV27 and TRBJ2-3, with 13 bases matching TRBD2. V lost 5 bases, J lost 2 bases, and 4 bases stayed unmatched. The CDR3 spans 16 residues. CDR1 MNHEY and CDR2 SMNVEV come from the germline V gene (reference sequence). The CDR3 nucleotides read TGTGCCAGCAGTGCAACTAGCGGGGGGGCCACAGATACGCAGTATTTT. Its protein product is CASSATSGGATDTQYF.

The chain links TRBV4-1 to TRBJ1-1; D unresolved. The germline V gene has CDR1 MGHRA and CDR2 YSYEKL. V was pared by 7 bases and J by 2 bases, with 17 bases between. The CDR3 is 15 amino acids. The CDR3 region is CASKFRGFDNTEAFF. The CDR3 coding sequence is TGCGCCAGCAAATTTAGAGGGTTCGATAACACTGAAGCTTTCTTT.

This clone was found once. The chain has TRBV9 and TRBJ2-3; the D gene is possibly TRBD2 (5 bases). The germline V and J ends were trimmed by 4 bases and 8 bases, with 11 bases remaining between them. Germline V CDR1 and CDR2: SGDLS, YYNGEE. The CDR3 length is 12 residues. The DNA for the CDR3 is TGTGCCAGCAGCCCGCCGGGGATTACGCAGTATTTT. Its translation: CASSPPGITQYF.

The J gene is TRBJ2-2, the V gene TRBV4-2; D possibly corresponds to TRBD2 (7 bases). Germline-derived CDR1 and CDR2 are LGHNA and YNFKEQ. The V end was cut by 3 bases, the J end by 1 base, with 18 bases between. The CDR3 contains 18 residues. DNA of the CDR3: TGTGCCAGCAGCCATAGGGGGGGACGGAGCGGGAACACCGGGGAGCTGTTTTTT. The encoded protein is CASSHRGGRSGNTGELFF.

In this sample, this clone turned up once. The rearrangement links TRBV9 to TRBJ2-1; TRBD1 matches 10 bases. This CDR3 has 17 residues. Germline V CDR1 and CDR2: SGDLS, YYNGEE. The J segment lost 4 bases and the V segment lost 4 bases, leaving 11 bases of the junction unmatched. Here the CDR3 DNA reads TGTGCCAGCAGCCTACGGGACAGGGGCCTAAGGTACAATGAGCAGTTCTTC. It codes for CASSLRDRGLRYNEQFF.

The J gene is TRBJ2-6, the V gene TRBV19; D is unresolved. Trimming took off 2 bases at V and 0 bases at J, with 5 bases between the two ends. Germline CDR1 reads LNHDA; CDR2 reads SQIVND (reference sequence). The CDR3 covers 15 residues. The CDR3, as DNA: TGTGCCAGTAGTATAAGTAGCTCTGGGGCCAACGTCCTGACTTTC. Its translation is CASSISSSGANVLTF.

This sequence joins TRBV7-9 and TRBJ2-1; 7 nucleotides agree with TRBD2. J lost 4 bases, V lost 5 bases, and 20 bases had no gene match. This CDR3 has 19 amino acids. CDR1 and CDR2 (germline): SEHNR, FQNEAQ (reference sequence). The DNA of the CDR3 is TGTGCCAGCAGCCCGATCCCGGGCAGCGGGAAAAAGGAGTACAATGAGCAGTTCTTC. It encodes CASSPIPGSGKKEYNEQFF.

There are a few counts of this clone. The same CDR3 can be traced to other DNA sequences in this sample. This chain links TRBV18 with TRBJ1-6; TRBD1 aligns across 7 bases. Trimming cost V 3 bases and J 7 bases; bases outside gene matches: 3. The CDR3 has 14 residues. Germline V gene lookup returns CDR1 KGHSH and CDR2 LQKENI. CDR3 residues: CASSPDRKNSPLHF. CDR3 DNA: TGTGCCAGCTCACCGGACAGGAAGAATTCACCCCTCCACTTT.

The V call is TRBV4-1, the J call TRBJ1-1; D is ambiguous. The CDR3 totals 15 residues. Germline V gene lookup returns CDR1 MGHRA and CDR2 YSYEKL. Trimming took 2 bases from V and 6 from J, leaving 16 bases between them. As DNA, the CDR3 is TGCGCCAGCAGCCAACCTTACGGGAAGGACGCTGAAGCTTTCTTT. It codes for CASSQPYGKDAEAFF.

The chain has TRBV5-4 and TRBJ1-6; 9 nucleotides align to TRBD1. CDR1 and CDR2 (germline): SGHNT, YYREEE (reference sequence). The CDR3 sequence is 16 residues long. V was clipped by 2 bases and J by 5 bases; unmatched bases: 5. The CDR3 reads CASSLGQGFHNSPLHF. The CDR3 DNA reads as TGTGCCAGCAGCTTAGGACAGGGGTTCCATAATTCACCCCTCCACTTT.

J is TRBJ2-1 and V is TRBV4-3; D is possibly TRBD1 (5 bases). Germline lookup yields CDR1 LGHNA and CDR2 YSLEER. Trimming took off 2 bases at V and 12 bases at J, with 20 bases between the two ends. The CDR3 length is 15 residues. CDR3 bases: TGCGCCAGCAGCCAACAGGCAGGGCCAAGGAGAGGGCAGTTCTTC. Translating gives CASSQQAGPRRGQFF.

The chain has TRBV7-8 and TRBJ2-2; the D gene is possibly TRBD2 (6 bases). The CDR3 loop spans 18 amino acids. The germline gives CDR1 SGHVS, CDR2 FQNEAQ. V was clipped by 1 base and J by 1 base, with 16 bases between them. CDR3 DNA sequence: TGTGCCAGCAGCTTAGTCCCAGGGTGGGAGGAGAACACCGGGGAGCTGTTTTTT. Translation: CASSLVPGWEENTGELFF. Supplemented by reference TRBV7-8 and TRBJ2-2, the full variable domain reads GAGVSQSPRYKVAKRGQDVALRCDPISGHVSLFWYQQALGQGPEFLTYFQNEAQLDKSGLPSDRFFAERPEGSVSTLKIQRTQQEDSAVYLCASSLVPGWEENTGELFFGEGSRLTVL.

The chain couples TRBV4-1 to TRBJ2-3, with unresolved D. This CDR3 has 16 residues. V lost 5 bases to trimming and J lost 4 bases, with 19 bases between them. CDR1 and CDR2 from the germline V gene are MGHRA and YSYEKL. The CDR3 DNA follows: TGCGCCAGCAGCAGGTCCCTAGTTGGGTCCGCAGATACGCAGTATTTT. Translated, it gives CASSRSLVGSADTQYF.

The rearrangement links TRBV3-1 (or the pseudogene TRBV3-2) to TRBJ2-7; D possibly corresponds to TRBD2 (5 bases). The CDR3 is 13 amino acids. V gave up 4 bases and J gave up 3 bases, with 10 bases separating them. The germline V gene has CDR1 LGHDT and CDR2 YNNKEL (reference sequence). CDR3 in DNA: TGTGCCAGCAGCCTTACTAGAGTCTACGAGCAGTACTTC. Translating it yields CASSLTRVYEQYF.